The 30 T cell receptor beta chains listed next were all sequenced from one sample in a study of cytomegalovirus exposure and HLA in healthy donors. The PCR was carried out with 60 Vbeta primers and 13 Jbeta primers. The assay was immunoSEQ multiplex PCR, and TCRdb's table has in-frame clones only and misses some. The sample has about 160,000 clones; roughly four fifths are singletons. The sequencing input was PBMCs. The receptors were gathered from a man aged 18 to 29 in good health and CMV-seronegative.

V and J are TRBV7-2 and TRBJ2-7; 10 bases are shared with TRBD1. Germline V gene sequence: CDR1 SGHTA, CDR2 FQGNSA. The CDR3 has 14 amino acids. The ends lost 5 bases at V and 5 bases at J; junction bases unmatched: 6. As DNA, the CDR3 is TGTGCCAGCAGCCCACCGGGACAGGGGAACGAGCAGTACTTC. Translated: CASSPPGQGNEQYF.

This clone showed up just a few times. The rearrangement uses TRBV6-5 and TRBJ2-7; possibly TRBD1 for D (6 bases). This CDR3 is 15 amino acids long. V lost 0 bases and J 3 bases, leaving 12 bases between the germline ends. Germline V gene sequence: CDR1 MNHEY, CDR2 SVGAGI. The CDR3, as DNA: TGTGCCAGCAGTTACTCTCGTGGACAGAACTACGAGCAGTACTTC. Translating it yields CASSYSRGQNYEQYF.

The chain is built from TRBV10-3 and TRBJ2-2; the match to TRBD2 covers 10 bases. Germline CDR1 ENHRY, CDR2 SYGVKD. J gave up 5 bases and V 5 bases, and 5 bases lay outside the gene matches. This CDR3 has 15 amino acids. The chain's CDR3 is CAISLAGEGTGELFF. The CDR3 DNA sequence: TGTGCCATCAGTCTAGCGGGAGAGGGGACCGGGGAGCTGTTTTTT.

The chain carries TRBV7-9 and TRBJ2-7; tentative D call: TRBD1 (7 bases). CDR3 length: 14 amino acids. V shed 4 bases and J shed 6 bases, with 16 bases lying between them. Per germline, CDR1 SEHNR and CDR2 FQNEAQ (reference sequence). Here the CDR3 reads CASSWTAGGIEQYF. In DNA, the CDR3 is TGTGCCAGCAGCTGGACGGCAGGGGGGATCGAGCAGTACTTC.

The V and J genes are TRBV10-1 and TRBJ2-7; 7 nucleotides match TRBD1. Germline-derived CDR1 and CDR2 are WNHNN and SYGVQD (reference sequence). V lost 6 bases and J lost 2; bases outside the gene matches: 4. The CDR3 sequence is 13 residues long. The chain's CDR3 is CASSPGTAYEQYF. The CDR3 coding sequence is TGCGCCAGCAGCCCCGGGACAGCCTACGAGCAGTACTTC.

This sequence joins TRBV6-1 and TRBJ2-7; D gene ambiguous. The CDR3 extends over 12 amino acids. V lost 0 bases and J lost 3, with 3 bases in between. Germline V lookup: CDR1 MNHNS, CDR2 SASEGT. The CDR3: CASSEASYEQYF. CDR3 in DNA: TGTGCCAGCAGTGAAGCCAGCTACGAGCAGTACTTC.

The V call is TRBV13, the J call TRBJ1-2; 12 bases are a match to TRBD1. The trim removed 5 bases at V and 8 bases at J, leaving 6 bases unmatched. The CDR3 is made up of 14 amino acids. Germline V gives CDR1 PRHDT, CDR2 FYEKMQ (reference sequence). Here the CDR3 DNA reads TGTGCCAGCAGCCGGGGACAGGGGGCGGAGGGCTACACCTTC. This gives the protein CASSRGQGAEGYTF. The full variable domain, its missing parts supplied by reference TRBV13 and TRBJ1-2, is AAGVIQSPRHLIKEKRETATLKCYPIPRHDTVYWYQQGPGQDPQFLISFYEKMQSDKGSIPDRFSAQQFSDYHSELNMSSLELGDSALYFCASSRGQGAEGYTFGSGTRLTVV.

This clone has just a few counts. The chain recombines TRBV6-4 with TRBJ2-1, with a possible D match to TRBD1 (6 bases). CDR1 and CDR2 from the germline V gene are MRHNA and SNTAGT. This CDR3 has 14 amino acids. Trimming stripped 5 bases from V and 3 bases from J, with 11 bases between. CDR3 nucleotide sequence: TGTGCCAGCAGTCCCCGGGACAACTACAATGAGCAGTTCTTC. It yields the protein CASSPRDNYNEQFF.

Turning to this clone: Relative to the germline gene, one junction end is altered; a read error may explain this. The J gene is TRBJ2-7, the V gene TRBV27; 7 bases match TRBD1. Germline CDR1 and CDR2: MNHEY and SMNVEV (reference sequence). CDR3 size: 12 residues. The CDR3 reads CASSKDRQGLDF. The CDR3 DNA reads TGTGCCAGCAGCAAAGACCGACAGGGTCTGGACTTC.

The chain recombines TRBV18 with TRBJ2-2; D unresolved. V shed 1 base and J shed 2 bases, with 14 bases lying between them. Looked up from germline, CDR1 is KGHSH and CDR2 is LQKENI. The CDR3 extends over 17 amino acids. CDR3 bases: TGTGCCAGCTCACCACTTTATGAGAGCTCTAACACCGGGGAGCTGTTTTTT. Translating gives CASSPLYESSNTGELFF.

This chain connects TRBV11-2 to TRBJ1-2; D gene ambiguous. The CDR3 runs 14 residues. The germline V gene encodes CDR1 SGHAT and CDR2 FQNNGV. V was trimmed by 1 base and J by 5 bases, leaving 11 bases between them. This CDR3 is CASSLVGPGYGYTF. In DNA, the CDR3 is TGTGCCAGCAGCTTAGTGGGCCCGGGATATGGCTACACCTTC. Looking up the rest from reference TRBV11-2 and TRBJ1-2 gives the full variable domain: EAGVAQSPRYKIIEKRQSVAFWCNPISGHATLYWYQQILGQGPKLLIQFQNNGVVDDSQLPKDRFSAERLKGVDSTLKIQPAKLEDSAVYLCASSLVGPGYGYTFGSGTRLTVV.

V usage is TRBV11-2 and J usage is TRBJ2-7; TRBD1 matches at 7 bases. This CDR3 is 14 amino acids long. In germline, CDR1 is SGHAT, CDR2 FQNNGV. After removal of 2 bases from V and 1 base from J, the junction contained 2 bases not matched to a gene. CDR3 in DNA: TGTGCCAGCAGCTTACTGGGACAGTCCTACGAGCAGTACTTC. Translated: CASSLLGQSYEQYF. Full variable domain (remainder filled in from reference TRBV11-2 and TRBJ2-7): EAGVAQSPRYKIIEKRQSVAFWCNPISGHATLYWYQQILGQGPKLLIQFQNNGVVDDSQLPKDRFSAERLKGVDSTLKIQPAKLEDSAVYLCASSLLGQSYEQYFGPGTRLTVT.

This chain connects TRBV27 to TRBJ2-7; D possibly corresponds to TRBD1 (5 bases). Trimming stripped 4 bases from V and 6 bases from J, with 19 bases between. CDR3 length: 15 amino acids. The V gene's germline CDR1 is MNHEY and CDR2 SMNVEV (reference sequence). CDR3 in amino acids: CASSSTLSGFGEQYF. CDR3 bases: TGTGCCAGCAGTTCCACATTATCAGGGTTTGGCGAGCAGTACTTC.

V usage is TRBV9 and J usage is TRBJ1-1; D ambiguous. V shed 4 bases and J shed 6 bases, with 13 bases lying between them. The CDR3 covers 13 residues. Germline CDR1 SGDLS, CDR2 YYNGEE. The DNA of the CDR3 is TGTGCCAGCAGCACCGGTACAGTGCCTGAAGCTTTCTTT. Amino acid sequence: CASSTGTVPEAFF.

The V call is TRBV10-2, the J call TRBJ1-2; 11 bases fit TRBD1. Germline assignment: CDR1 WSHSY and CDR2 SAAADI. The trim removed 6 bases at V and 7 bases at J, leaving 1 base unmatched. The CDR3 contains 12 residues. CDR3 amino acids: CASRGTGGGYTF. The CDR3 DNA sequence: TGCGCCAGCAGGGGGACAGGGGGTGGCTACACCTTC.

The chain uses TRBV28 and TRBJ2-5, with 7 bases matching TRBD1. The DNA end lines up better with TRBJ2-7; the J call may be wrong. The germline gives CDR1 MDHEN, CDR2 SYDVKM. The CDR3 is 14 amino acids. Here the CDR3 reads CASSKGQAPYEQYF. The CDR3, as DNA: TGTGCCAGCAGTAAAGGACAGGCACCCTACGAGCAGTACTTC.

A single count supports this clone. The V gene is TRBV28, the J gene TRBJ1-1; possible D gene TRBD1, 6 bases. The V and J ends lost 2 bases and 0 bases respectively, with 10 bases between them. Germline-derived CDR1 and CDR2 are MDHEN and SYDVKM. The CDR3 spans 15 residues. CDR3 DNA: TGTGCCAGCAGTTTAGGGGGCTCAATGAACACTGAAGCTTTCTTT. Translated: CASSLGGSMNTEAFF. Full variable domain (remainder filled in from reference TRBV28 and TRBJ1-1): DVKVTQSSRYLVKRTGEKVFLECVQDMDHENMFWYRQDPGLGLRLIYFSYDVKMKEKGDIPEGYSVSREKKERFSLILESASTNQTSMYLCASSLGGSMNTEAFFGQGTRLTVV.

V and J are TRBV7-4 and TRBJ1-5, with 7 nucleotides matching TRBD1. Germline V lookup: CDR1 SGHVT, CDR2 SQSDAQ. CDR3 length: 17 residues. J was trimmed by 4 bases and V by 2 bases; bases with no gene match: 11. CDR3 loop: CASSLRGRGSGNQPQHF. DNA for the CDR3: TGTGCCAGCAGCTTAAGGGGCAGGGGGTCAGGGAATCAGCCCCAGCATTTT.

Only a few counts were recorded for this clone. This chain's CDR3 is CASSFRGGRGFTGELFF. In nucleotides, the CDR3 is TGTGCCAGCAGCTTCCGTGGCGGGAGGGGTTTCACCGGGGAGCTGTTTTTT. V is TRBV7-9 and J is TRBJ2-2; 9 bases map to TRBD2. There are 17 residues in the CDR3. Germline V gives CDR1 SEHNR, CDR2 FQNEAQ (reference sequence). V trimming: 3 bases; J trimming: 4 bases; junction bases outside the gene matches: 9.

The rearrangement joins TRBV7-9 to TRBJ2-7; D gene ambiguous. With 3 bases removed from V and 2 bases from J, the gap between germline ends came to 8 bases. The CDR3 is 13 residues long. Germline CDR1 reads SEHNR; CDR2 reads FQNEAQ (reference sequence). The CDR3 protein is CASSFSATYEQYF. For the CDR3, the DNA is TGTGCCAGCAGCTTCAGCGCGACCTACGAGCAGTACTTC.

This chain's CDR3 is CAVTSAGELFF. The CDR3 DNA reads as TGTGCGGTCACTAGCGCCGGGGAGCTGTTTTTT. The chain couples TRBV7-8 to TRBJ2-2; 7 bases map to TRBD2. This CDR3 region has 11 residues. Looked up from germline, CDR1 is SGHVS and CDR2 is FQNEAQ.

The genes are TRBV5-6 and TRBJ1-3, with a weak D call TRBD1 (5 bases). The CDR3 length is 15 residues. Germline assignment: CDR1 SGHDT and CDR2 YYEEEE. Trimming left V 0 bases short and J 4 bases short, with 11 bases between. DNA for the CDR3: TGTGCCAGCAGCTTGGGCAGGGCGCCAGGAAACACCATATATTTT. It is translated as CASSLGRAPGNTIYF.

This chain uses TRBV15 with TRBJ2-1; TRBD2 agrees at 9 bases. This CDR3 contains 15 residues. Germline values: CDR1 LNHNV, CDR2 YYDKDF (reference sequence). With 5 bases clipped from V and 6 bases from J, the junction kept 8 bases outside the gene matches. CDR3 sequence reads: CATSPFSGSGNEQFF. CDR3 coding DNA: TGTGCCACCAGCCCATTTAGCGGGAGCGGCAATGAGCAGTTCTTC.

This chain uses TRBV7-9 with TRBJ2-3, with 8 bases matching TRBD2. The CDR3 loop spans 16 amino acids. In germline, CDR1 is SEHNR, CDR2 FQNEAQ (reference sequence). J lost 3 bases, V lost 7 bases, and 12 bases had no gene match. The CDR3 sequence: CASTQGASGRTDTQYF. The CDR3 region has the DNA TGTGCCAGCACACAAGGGGCTAGCGGGCGAACAGATACGCAGTATTTT.

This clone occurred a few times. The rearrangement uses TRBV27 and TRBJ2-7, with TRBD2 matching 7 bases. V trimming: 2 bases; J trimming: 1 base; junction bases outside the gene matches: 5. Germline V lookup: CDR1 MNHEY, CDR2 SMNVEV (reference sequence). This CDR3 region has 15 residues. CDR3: CASSLAGVSSYEQYF. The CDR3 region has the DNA TGTGCCAGCAGTTTAGCGGGAGTATCTTCCTACGAGCAGTACTTC.

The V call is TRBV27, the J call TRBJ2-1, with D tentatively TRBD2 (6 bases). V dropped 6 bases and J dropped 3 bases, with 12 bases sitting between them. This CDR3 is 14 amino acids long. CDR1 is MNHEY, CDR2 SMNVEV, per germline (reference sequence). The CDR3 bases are TGTGCCAGCAGACACCCTAGCGACTACAATGAGCAGTTCTTC. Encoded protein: CASRHPSDYNEQFF.

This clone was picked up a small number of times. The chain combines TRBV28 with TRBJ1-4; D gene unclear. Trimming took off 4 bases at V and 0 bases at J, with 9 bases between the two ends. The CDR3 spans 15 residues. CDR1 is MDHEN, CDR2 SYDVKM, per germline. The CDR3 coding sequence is TGTGCCAGCAGTTCAGCGTCCGCAACTAATGAAAAACTGTTTTTT. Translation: CASSSASATNEKLFF.

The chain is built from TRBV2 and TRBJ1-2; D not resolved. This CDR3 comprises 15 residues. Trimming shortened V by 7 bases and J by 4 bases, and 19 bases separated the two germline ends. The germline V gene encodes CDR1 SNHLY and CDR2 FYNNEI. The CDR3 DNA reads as TGTGCCAGCACCCTAGGCACAGAGGGAGGCTATGGCTACACCTTC. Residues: CASTLGTEGGYGYTF.

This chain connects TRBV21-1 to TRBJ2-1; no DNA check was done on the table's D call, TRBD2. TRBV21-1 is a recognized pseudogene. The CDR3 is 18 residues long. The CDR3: CASSKWGTSPIYYNEQFF. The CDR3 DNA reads TGTGCCAGCAGCAAATGGGGCACTAGCCCTATATATTACAATGAGCAGTTCTTC.

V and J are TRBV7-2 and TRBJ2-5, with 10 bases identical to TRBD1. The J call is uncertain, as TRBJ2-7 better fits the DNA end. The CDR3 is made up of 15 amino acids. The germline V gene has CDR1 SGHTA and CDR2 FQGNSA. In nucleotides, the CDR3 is TGTGCCAGCAGCCTATACCGACAGGGGGCAGCCGAGCAGTACTTC. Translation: CASSLYRQGAAEQYF.